A selection of T cell receptor beta chains follows, all from one sample in a study of shared clonotypes between healthy human individuals. The repertoire was sequenced with immunoSEQ multiplex PCR; TCRdb's copy has only in-frame clones and lacks some. The table has some 2,000,000 clones, under 97% seen once. Material: naive CD4+ T cells sorted from blood. The origin of the receptors is a man aged 18 to 29 in good health. Both conserved end residues are part of each CDR3. Fields, in order: clone size, J gene, CDR3 length, V gene, D gene, CDR3 DNA, CDR3 protein. A D gene is named only where the DNA matches it firmly. Clone size is shown for a subset of rows, as once, few, many or a class of expanded clone.

.,TRBJ2-5,15,TRBV5-1,TRBD2,TGCGCCAGCAGCCTTAGCGGGGGGGCCAGTGAGACCCAGTACTTC,CASSLSGGASETQYF
.,TRBJ1-2,13,TRBV29-1,.,TGCAGCGCAATACAGGGTGTCGGGTATGGCTACACCTTC,CSAIQGVGYGYTF
.,TRBJ2-1,15,TRBV30,TRBD2,TGTGCCTGGAGTGGGCGGGGGGGCGCCTACAATGAGCAGTTCTTC,CAWSGRGGAYNEQFF
.,TRBJ2-3,15,TRBV5-1,TRBD2,TGCGCCAGCAGCTTCGCGGGGGGACTCACAGATACGCAGTATTTT,CASSFAGGLTDTQYF
.,TRBJ1-6,15,TRBV9,.,TGTGCCAGCAGCGTGACGGCAGGGCCTAATTCACCCCTCCACTTT,CASSVTAGPNSPLHF
.,TRBJ2-2,14,TRBV5-6,.,TGTGCCAGCAGCTTGGGCTGGAACACCGGGGAGCTGTTTTTT,CASSLGWNTGELFF
.,TRBJ2-7,16,TRBV5-1,.,TGCGCCAGCAGCTTGGATGAGGCCAGACTCCGCTACGAGCAGTACTTC,CASSLDEARLRYEQYF
.,TRBJ1-1,13,TRBV6-1,.,TGTGCCAGCACCCCGGGACGTCGCACTGAAGCTTTCTTT,CASTPGRRTEAFF
once,TRBJ2-1,16,TRBV5-4,TRBD1,TGTGCCAGCAGCCCGACGGGACAGGGGGATGACAATGAGCAGTTCTTC,CASSPTGQGDDNEQFF
.,TRBJ1-4,15,TRBV18,TRBD1,TGTGCCAGCTCCGTTGCGACAGGGAGCGAAGAAAAACTGTTTTTT,CASSVATGSEEKLFF
.,TRBJ1-1,16,TRBV5-1,.,TGCGCCAGCAGCCCCGGACTCAATTGGTGGAAGACTGAAGCTTTCTTT,CASSPGLNWWKTEAFF
once,TRBJ2-7,12,TRBV7-8,.,TGTGCCAGCAGCTTAGTGCCCTACGAGCAGTACTTC,CASSLVPYEQYF
.,TRBJ1-1,14,TRBV27,TRBD1,TGTGCCAGCAGTCCCCAGGGGGCGAACACTGAAGCTTTCTTT,CASSPQGANTEAFF
.,TRBJ1-5,16,TRBV6-6,.,TGTGCCAGCATCAACCGTGGAGGGATGGGCAATCAGCCCCAGCATTTT,CASINRGGMGNQPQHF
once,TRBJ1-2,14,TRBV30,TRBD1,TGTGCCTGGAGGGCCGACAGGGCCATCTATGGCTACACCTTC,CAWRADRAIYGYTF
once,TRBJ1-5,12,TRBV6-1,.,TGTGCCAGCAGTGAAGGTTGGCAGCCCCAGCATTTT,CASSEGWQPQHF
.,TRBJ2-1,14,TRBV9,.,TGTGCCAGCAGCGTAGAGTCCAGTTACAATGAGCAGTTCTTC,CASSVESSYNEQFF
.,TRBJ2-1,14,TRBV6-5,TRBD2,TGTGCCAGCAGCCGCGGGACTAGCGGGAGAGTGCTGTTCTTC,CASSRGTSGRVLFF
.,TRBJ2-7,17,TRBV5-1,TRBD1,TGCGCCAGCAGCTTGGCGACAACCGGGACAGTGAAGCGCGAGCAGTACTTC,CASSLATTGTVKREQYF
.,TRBJ2-1,15,TRBV13,TRBD1,TGTGCCAGCAGCCCCGGACAGGGGTCCTACAATGAGCAGTTCTTC,CASSPGQGSYNEQFF
.,TRBJ2-3,15,TRBV7-9,.,TGTGCCAGCAGCCCGAGGGGCAGCTACACAGATACGCAGTATTTT,CASSPRGSYTDTQYF
.,TRBJ2-3,13,TRBV5-6,.,TGTGCCAGCAGGCGGTCGGGCACAGATACGCAGTATTTT,CASRRSGTDTQYF
.,TRBJ2-5,12,TRBV30,.,TGTGCCTGGAGTTCCCTCGGGCAGACCCAGTACTTC,CAWSSLGQTQYF
.,TRBJ2-7,16,TRBV18,TRBD2,TGTGCCAGCTCACCTCCTAGGGGAGCGGGGACCTACGAGCAGTACTTC,CASSPPRGAGTYEQYF
.,TRBJ2-7,17,TRBV21-1,.,TGTGCCAGCAGCAAAGGAGGACAGCCGGGACTCTCCTACGAGCAGTACTTC,CASSKGGQPGLSYEQYF
.,TRBJ1-1,15,TRBV7-8,.,TGTGCCAGCAGCAAAAAACAGGGTTCGGACACTGAAGCTTTCTTT,CASSKKQGSDTEAFF
.,TRBJ2-3,15,TRBV13,.,TGTGCCAGCAGCTCATGGACAGCAAGCACAGATACGCAGTATTTT,CASSSWTASTDTQYF
.,TRBJ2-7,14,TRBV2,TRBD1,TGTGCCAGCCGGACAGGGACCAGCTCCTACGAGCAGTACTTC,CASRTGTSSYEQYF
.,TRBJ1-1,13,TRBV29-1,.,TGCAGCGCACTACAGGGCCCGGGGACTGAAGCTTTCTTT,CSALQGPGTEAFF
.,TRBJ2-5,18,TRBV4-1,TRBD1,TGCGCCAGCAGCCAAGGACAGGGGGCGCCGGACTCGAGGGAGACCCAGTACTTC,CASSQGQGAPDSRETQYF
.,TRBJ1-4,14,TRBV10-3,TRBD1,TGTGCCATCAGCGAACTTCAGGGGGGGGAAAAACTGTTTTTT,CAISELQGGEKLFF
.,TRBJ2-7,15,TRBV6-5,TRBD2,TGTGCCAGCAGTTACAGCGGGAGAGTGTCCTACGAGCAGTACTTC,CASSYSGRVSYEQYF
.,TRBJ1-6,12,TRBV2,.,TGTGCCAGCAGTGGTGGTAATTCACCCCTCCACTTT,CASSGGNSPLHF
.,TRBJ1-1,13,TRBV10-3,.,TGTGCCATCACTCCCAGGGAAGGCACTGAAGCTTTCTTT,CAITPREGTEAFF
.,TRBJ2-1,16,TRBV18,TRBD1,TGTGCCAGCTCACCAGCGTGGACAGGGGGTGGCAATGAGCAGTTCTTC,CASSPAWTGGGNEQFF
.,TRBJ2-1,11,TRBV19,.,TGTGCCAGTATTAGGAACAATGAGCAGTTCTTC,CASIRNNEQFF
.,TRBJ2-7,13,TRBV27,.,TGTGCCAGCATGGGGAGACTAAAGGGCGAGCAGTACTTC,CASMGRLKGEQYF
.,TRBJ1-4,15,TRBV6-5,TRBD1,TGTGCCAGCAGTACAGGGGGTAAAGGGGATGAAAAACTGTTTTTT,CASSTGGKGDEKLFF
.,TRBJ2-7,15,TRBV7-8,TRBD1,TGTGCCAGCAGCTGGGGGACAGGAGGTTCCTACGAGCAGTACTTC,CASSWGTGGSYEQYF
few,TRBJ2-5,14,TRBV5-6,TRBD2,TGTGCCAGCAGCACAGGACTAGGTGTAGAGACCCAGTACTTC,CASSTGLGVETQYF
.,TRBJ2-3,14,TRBV5-1,.,TGCGCCAGCAGCTCGATGCCCGACACAGATACGCAGTATTTT,CASSSMPDTDTQYF
.,TRBJ2-1,17,TRBV30,TRBD1,TGTGCCTGGAGTGTAAGGACAGGGAACCCGAGCGACAATGAGCAGTTCTTC,CAWSVRTGNPSDNEQFF
.,TRBJ2-7,15,TRBV5-1,TRBD2,TGCGCCAGCAGCTTGGATGGACTAGCGGCCTACGAGCAGTACTTC,CASSLDGLAAYEQYF
.,TRBJ2-7,16,TRBV14,TRBD2,TGTGCCAGCAGCCAACTGAGAGCGGGAACGGTCCACGAGCAGTACTTC,CASSQLRAGTVHEQYF
.,TRBJ2-1,16,TRBV5-6,TRBD2,TGTGCCAGCAGCCCTTTCGGGACTAGCGGGGTCAATGAGCAGTTCTTC,CASSPFGTSGVNEQFF
.,TRBJ1-3,15,TRBV2,.,TGTGCCAGCAGTGATACAGCCGCACGTCGAAACACCATATATTTT,CASSDTAARRNTIYF
.,TRBJ2-7,13,TRBV7-7,TRBD2,TGTGCTAGCAGCTACGCCCGGGAGGGCGAGCAGTACTTC,CASSYAREGEQYF
.,TRBJ2-7,12,TRBV10-3,.,TGTGCCATCATGGCAGGAGCTGGCGAGCAGTACTTC,CAIMAGAGEQYF
.,TRBJ2-6,14,TRBV30,.,TGTGCCTGGAGTGTATTCGCTGGGGCCAACGTCCTGACTTTC,CAWSVFAGANVLTF
few,TRBJ1-4,14,TRBV5-1,.,TGCGCCAGCAGCTTAGGGGGGCTCGGTGAAAAACTGTTTTTT,CASSLGGLGEKLFF
.,TRBJ2-1,11,TRBV5-1,.,TGCGCCAGCAGCCTAAAGCATGAGCAGTTCTTC,CASSLKHEQFF
.,TRBJ1-1,13,TRBV5-1,.,TGCGCCAGCAGCGTTGGAACAGGAGAAAAAGCTTTCTTT,CASSVGTGEKAFF
.,TRBJ2-5,14,TRBV7-9,.,TGTGCCAGCAGCTTAGGATGGGGGCAGGAGACCCAGTACTTC,CASSLGWGQETQYF
.,TRBJ1-2,16,TRBV19,TRBD1,TGTGCCAGTAGTAACCTCTTAGGACAGGGGAACTATGGCTACACCTTC,CASSNLLGQGNYGYTF
.,TRBJ2-7,15,TRBV4-1,TRBD2,TGCGCCAGCAGCGCCCTAGCGGGGGGATACTACGAGCAGTACTTC,CASSALAGGYYEQYF
.,TRBJ1-6,17,TRBV6-4,.,TGTGCCAGCAGTGACTCTCCAAGGGGGGGAAATAATTCACCCCTCCACTTT,CASSDSPRGGNNSPLHF
.,TRBJ1-1,15,TRBV10-3,TRBD1,TGTGCCATCAGTGAGTCGCCAGGGGGAGTTACTGAAGCTTTCTTT,CAISESPGGVTEAFF